A single sample is the source of the 18 T cell receptor beta chains below, sequenced in a study of shared clonotypes between healthy human individuals. CD8 cells regarded as naive lacked CD45RO, were positively chosen for CCR7, and omitted terminally differentiated effector memory CD45RA+ cells. Profiling relied on immunoSEQ multiplex PCR, and the TCRdb table lists in-frame clones only, not all of them. The sample carries over 2 million clones, approximately 94% recorded once. What was sequenced was naive CD8+ T cells sorted from blood. These receptors were taken from a man between 18 and 35 years old in good health.

The J gene is TRBJ2-3, the V gene TRBV7-6; no reliable D call. V dropped 8 bases and J dropped 1 base, with 16 bases sitting between them. The germline V gene encodes CDR1 SGHVS and CDR2 FNYEAQ. The length of the CDR3 is 15 residues. CDR3 nucleotides: TGTGCCAGCCTTTTCAATTCCCCAGGCACAGATACGCAGTATTTT. Translated: CASLFNSPGTDTQYF.

J is TRBJ1-2 and V is TRBV27, with a tentative D call TRBD1 (5 bases). V lost 3 bases and J lost 1, with 9 bases in between. The CDR3 covers 14 residues. The germline V gene has CDR1 MNHEY and CDR2 SMNVEV (reference sequence). The CDR3, as DNA: TGTGCCAGCAGTTTTTACGGGGGTAACTATGGCTACACCTTC. Translating gives CASSFYGGNYGYTF.

The V call is TRBV27, the J call TRBJ1-5, with D unresolved. The germline V and J ends were trimmed by 7 bases and 0 bases, with 13 bases remaining between them. The CDR3 spans 15 residues. Germline V CDR1 and CDR2: MNHEY, SMNVEV (reference sequence). CDR3 in amino acids: CASTPEGVSNQPQHF. CDR3 bases: TGTGCCAGCACCCCTGAAGGAGTTAGCAATCAGCCCCAGCATTTT.

This clone was counted only a few times. The chain has TRBV5-1 and TRBJ2-2, with TRBD2 matching over 9 bases. The V gene end was trimmed by 4 bases and the J gene end by 7 bases; junction bases not matched to a gene: 11. There are 16 residues in the CDR3. Germline V CDR1 and CDR2: SGHRS, YFSETQ. Here the CDR3 DNA reads TGCGCCAGCAGCAGCCGGGTAGCGGGAGAGCTCGGGGAGCTGTTTTTT. This encodes CASSSRVAGELGELFF. Together with reference TRBV5-1 and TRBJ2-2, the CDR3 gives the full variable domain: KAGVTQTPRYLIKTRGQQVTLSCSPISGHRSVSWYQQTPGQGLQFLFEYFSETQRNKGNFPGRFSGRQFSNSRSEMNVSTLELGDSALYLCASSSRVAGELGELFFGEGSRLTVL.

V is TRBV7-2 and J is TRBJ1-3; D unclear. The germline V gene encodes CDR1 SGHTA and CDR2 FQGNSA. This CDR3 comprises 14 residues. Deletions cut 1 base from V and 0 bases from J, with 4 bases between. The CDR3 bases are TGTGCCAGCAGCTTAGGCGTCTCTGGAAACACCATATATTTT. Translation gives CASSLGVSGNTIYF. Drawing the rest from reference TRBV7-2 and TRBJ1-3, the complete variable domain is GAGVSQSPSNKVTEKGKDVELRCDPISGHTALYWYRQSLGQGLEFLIYFQGNSAPDKSGLPSDRFSAERTGGSVSTLTIQRTQQEDSAVYLCASSLGVSGNTIYFGEGSWLTVV.

CDR3 in amino acids: CASSQRTSGGLEQFF. The CDR3 DNA reads TGTGCCAGCAGCCAACGGACTAGCGGGGGCCTTGAGCAGTTCTTC. The V and J genes are TRBV7-9 and TRBJ2-1, with 13 bases identical to TRBD2. V gave up 5 bases and J gave up 9 bases; unmatched junction bases: 7. CDR1 and CDR2 from the germline V gene are SEHNR and FQNEAQ (reference sequence). The CDR3 is 15 amino acids.

This clone was seen once. This chain connects TRBV2 to TRBJ1-4; TRBD1 aligns across 7 bases. V shed 6 bases and J 5 bases; nucleotides not matched to a gene: 12. This CDR3 is 16 amino acids long. Germline CDR1 and CDR2: SNHLY and FYNNEI. CDR3 sequence: CASRGDSEIWNEKLFF. The CDR3 nucleotides read TGTGCCAGCAGGGGGGACAGCGAAATATGGAATGAAAAACTGTTTTTT.

This sequence joins TRBV10-1 and TRBJ1-2, with a weak D call TRBD1 (5 bases). The germline CDR1 and CDR2 sequences are WNHNN and SYGVQD (reference sequence). V lost 10 bases and J 6 bases, leaving 15 bases between the germline ends. The CDR3 consists of 12 residues. The CDR3 DNA follows: TGCGCCACTATAGAGGGGCCGAATGGCTACACCTTC. Translated: CATIEGPNGYTF.

V and J are TRBV13 and TRBJ1-1; tentative D call: TRBD1 (6 bases). Germline loops: CDR1 PRHDT, CDR2 FYEKMQ (reference sequence). This CDR3 has 13 amino acids. V lost 5 bases, J lost 8 bases, and 15 bases lay in between. The CDR3 nucleotides are TGTGCCAGCAGCCTCGAGGGGGAGGCGGAAGCTTTCTTT. The encoded protein is CASSLEGEAEAFF.

V and J are TRBV10-3 and TRBJ2-3, with D unclear. Trimming pared 9 bases from V and 3 bases from J, leaving 13 bases between. The CDR3 has 13 amino acids. Germline V CDR1 and CDR2: ENHRY, SYGVKD. CDR3: CAILEAPTDTQYF. CDR3 in DNA: TGTGCCATTCTCGAAGCCCCAACAGATACGCAGTATTTT.

The chain is built from TRBV4-1 and TRBJ1-5; tentatively, D is TRBD1 (5 bases). The CDR3 loop spans 18 amino acids. Germline V gene data show CDR1 as MGHRA and CDR2 as YSYEKL. Trimming cost V 4 bases and J 4 bases, with 23 bases left between them. CDR3 coding DNA: TGCGCCAGCAGCCTCTTGATAGGGCAGGGCCTCGGAAATCAGCCCCAGCATTTT. Its translation is CASSLLIGQGLGNQPQHF.

This clone was observed a handful of times. The chain has TRBV29-1 and TRBJ1-2; TRBD1 agrees at 10 bases. The CDR3 is 15 amino acids. The ends lost 6 bases at V and 4 bases at J; junction bases unmatched: 11. CDR1 is SQVTM and CDR2 is ANQGSEA in the germline V gene. This CDR3 is CSVEPTGGYSYGYTF. Here the CDR3 DNA reads TGCAGCGTGGAACCGACAGGGGGCTATAGCTATGGCTACACCTTC. The whole variable domain, filled in from reference TRBV29-1 and TRBJ1-2, reads SAVISQKPSRDICQRGTSLTIQCQVDSQVTMMFWYRQQPGQSLTLIATANQGSEATYESGFVIDKFPISRPNLTFSTLTVSNMSPEDSSIYLCSVEPTGGYSYGYTFGSGTRLTVV.

This sequence joins TRBV9 and TRBJ2-1; D unclear. V dropped 7 bases and J dropped 10 bases, with 15 bases sitting between them. Germline lookup yields CDR1 SGDLS and CDR2 YYNGEE. The CDR3 is 12 amino acids. The CDR3 sequence: CASQGGPGEQFF. The CDR3 DNA follows: TGTGCCAGCCAAGGCGGTCCTGGCGAGCAGTTCTTC.

This clone was found once. The rearrangement uses TRBV28 and TRBJ1-1, with D tentatively TRBD1 (5 bases). The germline V and J ends were trimmed by 3 bases and 6 bases, with 17 bases remaining between them. CDR1 and CDR2 from the germline V gene are MDHEN and SYDVKM. The CDR3 is made up of 15 amino acids. CDR3 residues: CASSFAPKSGPEAFF. CDR3 nucleotides: TGTGCCAGCAGTTTCGCCCCCAAGTCAGGGCCTGAAGCTTTCTTT.

The V call is TRBV9, the J call TRBJ2-3, with 8 bases identical to TRBD2. Germline CDR1 SGDLS, CDR2 YYNGEE. The junction had 4 bases not matched to a gene; V was cut back by 4 bases and J by 0 bases. This CDR3 is 15 amino acids long. CDR3 in DNA: TGTGCCAGCAGCCTTAGCGGGATTAGCACAGATACGCAGTATTTT. This gives the protein CASSLSGISTDTQYF.

This chain joins TRBV14 and TRBJ1-3; no clear D. CDR1 is SGHDN and CDR2 is FVKESK in the germline V gene. This CDR3 contains 16 residues. Trimming left V 1 base short and J 4 bases short, with 14 bases between. This chain's CDR3 is CASSQGLRGPGNTIYF. CDR3 DNA: TGTGCCAGCAGCCAAGGACTCCGCGGTCCCGGAAACACCATATATTTT.

For this clone: The identical CDR3 is also encoded by other nucleotide sequences in the sample. The rearrangement links TRBV9 to TRBJ1-5; no reliable D call. The CDR3 extends over 13 amino acids. Germline V gene sequence: CDR1 SGDLS, CDR2 YYNGEE. Trimming removed 0 bases from V and 7 bases from J, with 8 bases in between. The CDR3 spells CASSVGFGQPQHF. The CDR3 DNA is TGTGCCAGCAGCGTAGGCTTCGGACAGCCCCAGCATTTT.

The V gene is TRBV4-1, the J gene TRBJ2-7; D unresolved. This CDR3 region has 14 residues. The germline V gene has CDR1 MGHRA and CDR2 YSYEKL. The V gene lost 2 bases and the J gene lost 3 bases, with 11 bases spanning the gap. Here the CDR3 DNA reads TGCGCCAGCAGCCAACGGACGGAGCGCTACGAGCAGTACTTC. This gives the protein CASSQRTERYEQYF.